The table lists the clone carrying this TCR beta chain with many counts. This CDR3 is built from 16 residues. Per germline, CDR1 SGHTA and CDR2 FQGNSA. Trimming stripped 3 bases from V and 0 bases from J, with 12 bases between. These data originate in a study of CD8 T cells in ankylosing spondylitis. TCRdb called the 5' RACE reads again in MiXCR, with one record for every CDR3 protein. The table records around 300,000 distinct CDR3 sequences, roughly 10% of them present only once. The source material was blood, either unsorted or a sorted T cell fraction (not recorded which). The TCR sequence derives from a female donor with ankylosing spondylitis or in good health (not recorded which). V usage is TRBV7-2 and J usage is TRBJ1-3, with no clear D. CDR3 DNA: TGTGCCAGCAGCTTGTCGACTGGTGACTCTGGAAACACCATATATTTT. It specifies CASSLSTGDSGNTIYF.